The text below deals with one T cell receptor beta chain. By how much of the sample it makes up, this clonotype is medium-sized (0.01 to 0.1%). There is no known antigen for this receptor. No much larger clone is present one base from it, and per-base qualities are unavailable. This specimen belongs to a study of spatial heterogeneity in lung cancer (dated by TCRdb to the late 2010s). A note on the overall study: Beta-chain transcripts were consistently detected in greater numbers than alpha-chain transcripts, which likely reflects a higher abundance of beta-chain transcripts. In the raw uncorrected reads, each unique combination of TCR and UMI appeared more than ten times on average. TCR alpha and beta repertoires were quantitatively compared across multiple tumor regions, matched nontumor lung and blood in non-small cell lung cancer. The study linked features of the TCR repertoire to counts of nonsynonymous mutations, which were determined by whole-exome sequencing of tumor tissue. Both alpha and beta chains were TCR-sequenced in a few hundred tumor regions, approximately 67 matched nontumor lung samples and some 56 PBMC samples obtained at surgery.

Libraries were built with 5' RACE. The sequencer was a NextSeq 500. In the TCR library protocol, a unique molecular identifier was attached to each TCR cDNA molecule so that PCR and sequencing errors could be corrected. The source study handled its data this way. Decombinator tools were used for TCR identification, UMI-based error correction and CDR3 extraction. Expanded TCRs were defined as those above a frequency of 2 per 1,000, corresponding to the top 1% of the tumor frequency distribution. Rényi diversity was computed with the R vegan package after subsampling each repertoire 100 times to 5,000 TCRs. CDR3 similarity networks were constructed using string-kernel similarity of amino acid triplets, with links drawn between CDR3s whose pairwise similarity was above 0.82. TCRdb trimmed public reads at Q25 via fastp, called clones via MiXCR and kept in-frame beta chains. Every entry covers one CDR3 protein and lists the most common genes and DNA from its rows. The V and J calls were not made by the authors but by TCRdb's processing. The table for this sample lists about 3,200 distinct CDR3 sequences; approximately 15% of them were counted only once. The ten largest account for about 81% of the sample.

From the cysteine up to the phenylalanine, the CDR3 has a length of 15 residues. Just the 45-base CDR3 DNA is kept, in frame starting at base 1. The V end loses 5 bases and the J end loses 0 bases, and a stretch of 11 bases separates them. Taken from the germline V gene, the CDR1 and CDR2 loops are SGHNT and YENEEA. This specimen's time point label, per the study, means: sample taken at primary tumor resection. TCR sequencing used whole RNA extracted from tumor and nontumor lung tissue, or from cryopreserved PBMC samples, without cell sorting. The donors were 65 to 85 patients from the lung TRACERx cohort who had early-stage, untreated non-small cell lung cancer. Only patients with enough RNA available from two or more tumor regions were chosen for TCR sequencing. Results the study describes overall, beyond this receptor: Confirming at a functional level the hypothesis that regional TCRs recognize regional mutations was considered to require additional single-cell paired TCR alpha and beta sequencing. Ubiquitous expanded tumor TCRs showed up in blood more often at tumor resection than at routine follow-up.

Here the sequenced sample was PBMCs, taken at surgery. The chain is made from TRBV11-3 and TRBJ2-1; the D region possibly corresponds to TRBD2 (5 bases align). This clonotype was obtained from a female donor with early-stage non-small cell lung cancer. The CDR3 loop reads CASSPSGSSYNEQFF. The nucleotide sequence is TGTGCCAGCAGCCCGAGCGGATCCTCCTACAATGAGCAGTTCTTC.